This entry describes one TCR beta chain. The antigen is not known. J was trimmed by 3 bases and V by 6 bases; bases with no gene match: 5. The CDR3 length is 13 residues. CDR1 is MNHEY and CDR2 is SVGAGI in the germline V gene. These data are taken from a study of OX40 agonist ivuxolimab in advanced cancers. Clones were sequenced by immunoSEQ multiplex PCR, and TCRdb holds only the in-frame ones, with some missing. This table holds over 100,000 clones, 90% found once. General study findings and limits: Expanded peripheral T-cell antigen specificity went undetermined.

Material: CD4+ or CD8+ T cells sorted from blood, obtained in a trial of the OX40 agonist ivuxolimab. The receptor's source is an adult with an advanced solid tumor such as melanoma, head and neck, liver or kidney cancer. The rearrangement joins TRBV6-5 to TRBJ2-7; 7 bases line up with TRBD1. CDR3 sequence: CASRKTGLYEQYF. CDR3 sequence (DNA): TGTGCCAGCAGGAAGACAGGGCTCTACGAGCAGTACTTC.